Below, 13 T cell receptor beta chains from the same sample are listed, as sequenced in a study of blood T cell repertoires in COVID-19. Using immunoSEQ multiplex PCR, the repertoire was profiled, and TCRdb retains in-frame clones only, with some absent. The top ten hold about 4% of the sample, which has 250,000 or so clones, 75% to 90% seen once. The sample consisted of PBMCs or T cells enriched from blood (not recorded which). The receptor set was obtained from a woman under 40 with acute COVID-19.

This clone occurred a few times. This chain uses TRBV19 with TRBJ1-5; weak D call: TRBD1 (6 bases). This CDR3 is built from 15 residues. Trimming cost V 5 bases and J 5 bases, with 16 bases left between them. CDR1 is LNHDA, CDR2 SQIVND, per germline (reference sequence). The CDR3 sequence is CASSRGQGWDQPQHF. The CDR3 coding sequence is TGTGCCAGTAGTCGAGGTCAGGGGTGGGATCAGCCCCAGCATTTT.

V and J are TRBV10-1 and TRBJ2-2, with 8 bases lining up with TRBD2. This CDR3 region has 14 residues. V shed 6 bases, J shed 1 base, and the junction held 1 base outside the gene matches. Germline lookup yields CDR1 WNHNN and CDR2 SYGVQD (reference sequence). CDR3 in DNA: TGCGCCAGCAGACTAGCGGAGAACACCGGGGAGCTGTTTTTT. This encodes CASRLAENTGELFF.

This chain joins TRBV24-1 and TRBJ2-2; 8 bases align to TRBD1. V shed 7 bases, J shed 1 base, and the junction held 4 bases outside the gene matches. Germline V gene lookup returns CDR1 KGHDR and CDR2 SFDVKD. The length of the CDR3 is 15 residues. CDR3 amino acids: CATRGQAGNTGELFF. The DNA for the CDR3 is TGTGCCACCAGGGGACAGGCCGGGAACACCGGGGAGCTGTTTTTT.

This chain connects TRBV7-2 to TRBJ2-1, with D maybe TRBD1 (6 bases). The CDR3 length is 14 residues. V dropped 10 bases and J dropped 6 bases, with 19 bases sitting between them. Germline V gene lookup returns CDR1 SGHTA and CDR2 FQGNSA. This CDR3 is CATSTGSSFNEQFF. As DNA, the CDR3 is TGTGCCACTTCGACAGGTTCTTCTTTCAATGAGCAGTTCTTC.

The rearrangement uses TRBV15 and TRBJ1-5; D may be TRBD1 (6 bases). Germline lookup yields CDR1 LNHNV and CDR2 YYDKDF (reference sequence). The ends were cut back, 4 bases at V and 0 bases at J, with 7 bases in the middle. There are 14 residues in the CDR3. This chain's CDR3 is CATSTGHSNQPQHF. The CDR3 region has the DNA TGTGCCACCAGCACGGGACATAGCAATCAGCCCCAGCATTTT.

V is TRBV28 and J is TRBJ2-1, with 7 bases matching TRBD2. This CDR3 comprises 17 residues. Trimming at V came to 4 bases and at J to 4 bases, leaving 13 bases not matched to a gene. The V gene's germline CDR1 is MDHEN and CDR2 SYDVKM. CDR3 coding DNA: TGTGCCAGCAGTTCCGTTTTCTCGCGGGAGAGGTACAATGAGCAGTTCTTC. This encodes CASSSVFSRERYNEQFF.

CDR3: CASSLAAQGQGGYTF. As DNA, the CDR3 is TGTGCCAGCAGCTTAGCCGCCCAGGGGCAGGGGGGCTACACCTTC. The genes are TRBV7-3 and TRBJ1-2; TRBD1 might be the D (6 bases). Germline CDR1 and CDR2: SGHTA and FQGTGA. This CDR3 is built from 15 residues. V lost 2 bases and J 8 bases, leaving 18 bases between the germline ends.

The chain links TRBV3-1 (or the pseudogene TRBV3-2) to TRBJ2-5; TRBD2 might be the D (6 bases). Trimming removed 0 bases at V and 5 bases at J, with 13 bases between. In germline, CDR1 is LGHDT, CDR2 YNNKEL (reference sequence). This CDR3 contains 15 residues. In DNA form, the CDR3 reads TGTGCCAGCAGCCAAGAGGCGGCGGCGGGGGAGACCCAGTACTTC. Amino acid sequence: CASSQEAAAGETQYF.

The CDR3 protein is CATSGSGTGIGYTF. Here the CDR3 DNA reads TGTGCCACCAGTGGATCCGGGACAGGGATTGGCTACACCTTC. The J gene is TRBJ1-2, the V gene TRBV24-1, with 9 positions matching TRBD1. This CDR3 contains 14 residues. V was pared by 5 bases and J by 7 bases, with 7 bases of the junction left unmatched. Per the germline V gene, CDR1 is KGHDR and CDR2 is SFDVKD.

The chain combines TRBV6-2 or TRBV6-3 with TRBJ1-4; D ambiguous. The germline V gene encodes CDR1 MNHEY and CDR2 SVGEGT. The ends were cut back, 2 bases at V and 5 bases at J, with 12 bases in the middle. The length of the CDR3 is 15 residues. This chain's CDR3 is CASSYRQLPNEKLFF. For the CDR3, the DNA is TGTGCCAGCAGTTACCGACAATTACCGAATGAAAAACTGTTTTTT.

The CDR3 protein is CASRQGLLGTEAFF. The CDR3 coding sequence is TGTGCCAGTAGACAGGGGCTGTTGGGCACTGAAGCTTTCTTT. The chain uses TRBV6-5 and TRBJ1-1; 8 nucleotides match TRBD1. This CDR3 has 14 amino acids. With 9 bases clipped from V and 4 bases from J, the junction kept 10 bases outside the gene matches. Germline assignment: CDR1 MNHEY and CDR2 SVGAGI.

The CDR3: CASSQTGTGYVEQYF. The CDR3 DNA reads as TGCGCCAGCAGCCAAACCGGGACAGGGTACGTCGAGCAGTACTTC. The V call is TRBV4-1, the J call TRBJ2-7; 9 positions agree with TRBD1. The CDR3 contains 15 residues. J gave up 6 bases and V 2 bases, and 8 bases lay outside the gene matches. CDR1 and CDR2 from the germline V gene are MGHRA and YSYEKL.

This clone was counted between two and nine times. This chain connects TRBV19 to TRBJ2-1; D not resolved. Trimming left V 3 bases short and J 7 bases short, with 13 bases between. CDR1 is LNHDA, CDR2 SQIVND, per germline (reference sequence). The CDR3 runs 14 residues. The chain's CDR3 is CASSISWQTNEQFF. In DNA, the CDR3 is TGTGCCAGTAGTATTTCCTGGCAGACTAATGAGCAGTTCTTC. Full variable domain (remainder filled in from reference TRBV19 and TRBJ2-1): DGGITQSPKYLFRKEGQNVTLSCEQNLNHDAMYWYRQDPGQGLRLIYYSQIVNDFQKGDIAEGYSVSREKKESFPLTVTSAQKNPTAFYLCASSISWQTNEQFFGPGTRLTVL.